This entry lists 28 T cell receptor beta chains sequenced from one sample in a study of T cells in Graves' hyperthyroidism and ophthalmopathy. It was RNA transcripts that yielded the amplified TCR beta CDR3 regions. An initial round of RT-PCR targeting the TCR CDR3 relied on the HTBI primer set. In TCRdb, the multiplex PCR reads were re-called with MiXCR into one record per CDR3 protein. This table holds 500,000 to 750,000 distinct CDR3 sequences, approximately 14% found once. Sample: blood. These receptors all come from a woman aged 30 to 39 with Graves' hyperthyroidism.

Many counts were recorded for this clonotype. The V gene is TRBV7-2, the J gene TRBJ2-7; 10 nucleotides align to TRBD1. V lost 6 bases and J lost 6; bases outside the gene matches: 5. CDR1 is SGHTA and CDR2 is FQGNSA in the germline V gene. There are 13 residues in the CDR3. CDR3 sequence (DNA): TGTGCCAGCAGACGACAGGGGGCAAGCGAGCAGTACTTC. Its protein product is CASRRQGASEQYF.

This clonotype was seen ten or more times. The chain combines TRBV27 with TRBJ1-1; D is possibly TRBD1 (6 bases). From germline, CDR1 is MNHEY and CDR2 SMNVEV (reference sequence). The CDR3 is 15 residues long. Trimming stripped 5 bases from V and 2 bases from J, with 15 bases between. Here the CDR3 reads CASSKPGHGNTEAFF. CDR3 DNA: TGTGCCAGCAGTAAACCGGGACACGGAAACACTGAAGCTTTCTTT.

This clonotype was seen more than once but under ten times. The V and J genes are TRBV2 and TRBJ2-5; 9 positions agree with TRBD2. J lost 1 base, V lost 6 bases, and 6 bases had no gene match. This CDR3 comprises 15 residues. The V gene's germline CDR1 is SNHLY and CDR2 FYNNEI. CDR3 coding DNA: TGTGCCAGCAGACGCCAAGCGGGAGGCCAAGAGACCCAGTACTTC. Its translation: CASRRQAGGQETQYF.

In this sample, this clonotype turned up many times. The rearrangement links TRBV7-9 to TRBJ2-7; D is ambiguous. Looked up from germline, CDR1 is SEHNR and CDR2 is FQNEAQ (reference sequence). The CDR3 covers 13 residues. V lost 1 base and J lost 3, with 7 bases in between. The CDR3 DNA follows: TGTGCCAGCAGCTTAGGAGTTAACTACGAGCAGTACTTC. Translated: CASSLGVNYEQYF.

The sample holds many counts of this clonotype. The V gene is TRBV27, the J gene TRBJ2-7, with 7 bases aligning to TRBD1. The CDR3 is 15 residues long. J lost 3 bases, V lost 1 base, and 6 bases had no gene match. CDR1 MNHEY and CDR2 SMNVEV come from the germline V gene (reference sequence). CDR3 DNA sequence: TGTGCCAGCAGTTTATTACCGGGACAGCACTACGAGCAGTACTTC. Translating gives CASSLLPGQHYEQYF.

This clonotype has a count of ten or more. The V call is TRBV11-2, the J call TRBJ1-1, with D unresolved. Between the trimmed V and J ends, which lost 0 bases and 9 bases, there was a span of 11 bases. CDR1 and CDR2 (germline): SGHAT, FQNNGV. The CDR3 spans 13 residues. The CDR3 nucleotides are TGTGCCAGCAGCTTAGATCTGCGTTCTCAAGCTTTCTTT. This codes for CASSLDLRSQAFF. The full variable domain, rest sourced from reference TRBV11-2 and TRBJ1-1, is EAGVAQSPRYKIIEKRQSVAFWCNPISGHATLYWYQQILGQGPKLLIQFQNNGVVDDSQLPKDRFSAERLKGVDSTLKIQPAKLEDSAVYLCASSLDLRSQAFFGQGTRLTVV.

To note about this clonotype: A much more abundant neighbour one base away suggests this may be a read error. The chain uses TRBV20-1 and TRBJ1-2; 8 bases are shared with TRBD1. CDR3 length: 16 amino acids. The germline V gene has CDR1 DFQATT and CDR2 SNEGSKA (reference sequence). V trimming: 1 base; J trimming: 2 bases; junction bases outside the gene matches: 9. CDR3 protein: CSARGQGLGGNYGYTF. The CDR3 coding sequence is TGCAGTGCTAGAGGACAGGGGCTGGGGGGGAACTATGGCTACACCTTC.

In its sample, this clonotype was seen many times. CDR3 DNA: TGTGCCAGCAGTTACTCGCCCCGGACAGGGGGAGGCTACGAGCAGTACTTC. It translates to CASSYSPRTGGGYEQYF. The rearrangement joins TRBV6-5 to TRBJ2-7, with 10 bases identical to TRBD1. The trim removed 0 bases at V and 3 bases at J, leaving 8 bases unmatched. The CDR3 has 17 amino acids. CDR1 is MNHEY, CDR2 SVGAGI, per germline.

This clonotype was seen many times. The chain recombines TRBV28 with TRBJ2-7, with 9 bases matching TRBD1. Germline V lookup: CDR1 MDHEN, CDR2 SYDVKM. The ends lost 3 bases at V and 3 bases at J; junction bases unmatched: 12. The CDR3 has 17 residues. CDR3 sequence reads: CASSFSEDRGEIYEQYF. CDR3 nucleotide sequence: TGTGCCAGCAGTTTCTCCGAAGACAGGGGGGAGATCTACGAGCAGTACTTC.

A few counts support this clonotype. This rearrangement joins TRBV6-1 to TRBJ2-1, with 7 bases aligning to TRBD1. The length of the CDR3 is 13 residues. J was trimmed by 11 bases and V by 6 bases; bases with no gene match: 10. Germline CDR1 and CDR2: MNHNS and SASEGT. In nucleotides, the CDR3 is TGTGCCAGCAGCTCTCTCCGGGACAGTAAGCAGTTCTTC. This gives the protein CASSSLRDSKQFF.

There are many counts of this clonotype. The J gene is TRBJ2-7, the V gene TRBV6-1, with a possible D match to TRBD1 (6 bases). CDR1 is MNHNS and CDR2 is SASEGT in the germline V gene. The CDR3 has 13 amino acids. Trimming left V 7 bases short and J 2 bases short, with 12 bases between. CDR3 bases: TGTGCCAGCAACCCCGGACAGCCCTACGAGCAGTACTTC. Translation: CASNPGQPYEQYF.

This clonotype was counted many times. The DNA of the CDR3 is TGCGCCATCGCCTCAACCACCTCTATCGGGATGGAGAATGAGCAGTTCTTC. Residues: CAIASTTSIGMENEQFF. The genes are TRBV10-1 and TRBJ2-1; a possible D gene is TRBD2 (5 bases). The CDR3 is 17 residues long. The V gene's germline CDR1 is WNHNN and CDR2 SYGVQD (reference sequence). Trimming took off 10 bases at V and 7 bases at J, with 29 bases between the two ends.

This clonotype showed up just a few times. The chain uses TRBV24-1 and TRBJ2-1; 7 bases are a match to TRBD1. This CDR3 region has 13 residues. The J segment lost 2 bases and the V segment lost 11 bases, leaving 5 bases of the junction unmatched. Germline V lookup: CDR1 KGHDR, CDR2 SFDVKD. The CDR3 sequence is CAIEGTAYNEQFF. The CDR3 nucleotides read TGTGCCATTGAAGGGACAGCCTACAATGAGCAGTTCTTC.

This clonotype came up many times. V gene TRBV7-8 combines with J gene TRBJ2-7, with TRBD2 as a possible D gene (6 bases). Germline CDR1 is SGHVS and CDR2 is FQNEAQ. Trimming cost V 5 bases and J 2 bases, with 16 bases left between them. This CDR3 is 15 amino acids long. The CDR3 loop reads CASSPEGLLAYEQYF. The CDR3, as DNA: TGTGCCAGCAGCCCCGAGGGACTTCTCGCCTACGAGCAGTACTTC.

The chain combines TRBV30 with TRBJ2-1, with 14 bases that match TRBD2. The length of the CDR3 is 17 residues. Trimming at V came to 3 bases and at J to 8 bases, leaving 12 bases not matched to a gene. CDR1 is GTSNPN and CDR2 is SVGIG in the germline V gene (reference sequence). The CDR3 sequence is CAWSRHTRLAGGDEQFF. The CDR3, as DNA: TGTGCCTGGAGCAGGCACACAAGACTAGCGGGAGGGGATGAGCAGTTCTTC.

This clonotype was counted ten times or more. The chain has TRBV18 and TRBJ2-1; 11 bases map to TRBD1. V shed 5 bases and J 8 bases; nucleotides not matched to a gene: 8. The V gene's germline CDR1 is KGHSH and CDR2 LQKENI. This CDR3 region has 15 residues. CDR3 nucleotide sequence: TGTGCCAGCTCAACGGGACAGGGGGGATTTTATGAGCAGTTCTTC. Translated, it gives CASSTGQGGFYEQFF.

This clonotype has at least ten counts. In DNA, the CDR3 is TGTGCCAGCAGCTTAGGGGGGGAGCCTCCCTACGAGCAGTACTTC. Translation: CASSLGGEPPYEQYF. The V call is TRBV7-2, the J call TRBJ2-7, with D perhaps matching TRBD2 (6 bases). This CDR3 has 15 residues. Germline-derived CDR1 and CDR2 are SGHTA and FQGNSA. The V and J ends lost 1 base and 2 bases respectively, with 12 bases between them.

This clonotype was seen at least ten times. The chain employs TRBV11-2 and TRBJ1-2; maybe TRBD1 (6 bases). The germline gives CDR1 SGHAT, CDR2 FQNNGV. This CDR3 spans 13 amino acids. V was trimmed by 5 bases and J by 4 bases, leaving 11 bases between them. CDR3 loop: CASSPGQTYGYTF. In DNA, the CDR3 is TGTGCCAGCAGCCCCGGACAGACCTATGGCTACACCTTC.

This clonotype was detected ten times or more. The chain is built from TRBV28 and TRBJ2-7, with 8 positions matching TRBD1. The germline CDR1 and CDR2 sequences are MDHEN and SYDVKM. V was clipped by 8 bases and J by 3 bases; unmatched bases: 0. The CDR3 is 11 amino acids. CDR3 loop: CASGTGYEQYF. Here the CDR3 DNA reads TGTGCCAGCGGGACAGGCTACGAGCAGTACTTC.

This clonotype was seen a handful of times. This chain links TRBV24-1 with TRBJ2-1; a possible D gene is TRBD2 (7 bases). The CDR3 runs to 19 residues. CDR1 and CDR2 (germline): KGHDR, SFDVKD. V dropped 0 bases and J dropped 0 bases, with 17 bases sitting between them. The chain's CDR3 is CATSDLHGGAPSSYNEQFF. The CDR3 nucleotides are TGTGCCACCAGTGATTTGCATGGGGGGGCTCCCAGCTCCTACAATGAGCAGTTCTTC.

This clonotype was seen ten or more times. The chain couples TRBV20-1 to TRBJ1-1; TRBD1 might be the D (5 bases). The CDR3 totals 14 residues. V lost 2 bases and J 3 bases, leaving 13 bases between the germline ends. Looked up from germline, CDR1 is DFQATT and CDR2 is SNEGSKA (reference sequence). CDR3 nucleotides: TGCAGTGCTAGACCCGCCGGGGCCTACACTGAAGCTTTCTTT. Translating it yields CSARPAGAYTEAFF.

V gene TRBV30 combines with J gene TRBJ2-1; D gene uncertain. The V end lost 0 bases, the J end lost 9 bases, and 12 bases lay between the germline ends. The CDR3 is made up of 13 amino acids. CDR1 GTSNPN and CDR2 SVGIG come from the germline V gene (reference sequence). The CDR3 is CAWSVRSETEQFF. DNA for the CDR3: TGTGCCTGGAGTGTACGTTCGGAGACTGAGCAGTTCTTC.

In this sample, this clonotype turned up once. The chain links TRBV7-3 to TRBJ2-1, with TRBD2 matching 9 bases. Germline V gene lookup returns CDR1 SGHTA and CDR2 FQGTGA. This CDR3 has 14 residues. Losses at the gene ends were 6 bases for V and 8 bases for J; bases not matched to a gene: 8. The CDR3 loop is CASSYPRTSDEQFF. CDR3 in DNA: TGTGCCAGCAGTTACCCCCGGACTAGCGATGAGCAGTTCTTC.

This clonotype was seen ten or more times. The CDR3 reads CSASRLADTDTQYF. The CDR3 region has the DNA TGCAGTGCTAGTAGACTAGCGGACACAGATACGCAGTATTTT. V and J are TRBV20-1 and TRBJ2-3; 9 positions match TRBD2. The CDR3 covers 14 residues. The V gene end was trimmed by 3 bases and the J gene end by 2 bases; junction bases not matched to a gene: 3. The germline CDR1 and CDR2 sequences are DFQATT and SNEGSKA (reference sequence).

The rearrangement uses TRBV7-9 and TRBJ2-1; 8 nucleotides align to TRBD2. The J call is in doubt because the DNA end fits TRBJ2-7 better. The CDR3 runs to 16 residues. Germline assignment: CDR1 SEHNR and CDR2 FQNEAQ (reference sequence). CDR3 nucleotides: TGTGCCAGCAGCTTAGAGTCAGCGGGAGTAGGCAATGAGCAGTACTTC. This gives the protein CASSLESAGVGNEQYF.

This clonotype was recorded many times. The rearrangement links TRBV7-3 to TRBJ2-3, with 11 bases that match TRBD2. Trimming cost V 5 bases and J 5 bases; bases outside gene matches: 6. CDR3 length: 15 amino acids. Germline V CDR1 and CDR2: SGHTA, FQGTGA. The CDR3 DNA follows: TGTGCCAGCAGCCTAGCGGGAGGCCTTGGAGATACGCAGTATTTT. Translated: CASSLAGGLGDTQYF.

This clonotype showed up many times. The chain employs TRBV29-1 and TRBJ2-7; D not resolved. V was cut by 4 bases and J by 0 bases, with 7 bases left in between. Germline assignment: CDR1 SQVTM and CDR2 ANQGSEA. The CDR3 loop spans 12 amino acids. CDR3 nucleotides: TGCAGCGTTGGGACGGACTCCTACGAGCAGTACTTC. Encoded protein: CSVGTDSYEQYF.

In this sample, this clonotype turned up many times. The chain links TRBV19 to TRBJ1-2, with TRBD1 matching 8 bases. The germline V gene has CDR1 LNHDA and CDR2 SQIVND (reference sequence). V was pared by 5 bases and J by 4 bases, with 9 bases of the junction left unmatched. This CDR3 has 15 residues. The CDR3 is CASSAGTGGTYGYTF. CDR3 DNA: TGTGCCAGTAGTGCCGGGACAGGAGGGACCTATGGCTACACCTTC.